This T cell receptor (beta chain) is drawn from a study of blood T cell repertoires in COVID-19. Study background: Acute and convalescent COVID-19 specimens originated in the United States, Italy and Spain. PBMCs, B-cell-depleted T cells, or T cells were the source of the cDNA or gDNA that made up the material.

Authors' methods: Estimates of nucleated cell counts were drawn from the amplification of reference gene primers. The method was immunoSEQ multiplex PCR; TCRdb's version includes in-frame clones alone and lacks a portion of them. V, J and clone size reflect that table, while D and trimming were determined from the DNA. Of roughly 200,000 clones in the sample, more than 70% were seen once. This clone was observed a single time. The V end was cut by 0 bases, the J end by 0 bases, with 7 bases between. Per germline, CDR1 SGHNT and CDR2 YYREEE (reference sequence). This CDR3 contains 15 residues. The gene calls are TRBV5-4 and TRBJ2-1, with D uncertain. This clonotype was sampled from a man aged 40-49 years with active or convalescent COVID-19. Sample: peripheral blood. CDR3 DNA: TGTGCCAGCAGCTTGGAGAGAAGCTCCTACAATGAGCAGTTCTTC. Residues: CASSLERSSYNEQFF.